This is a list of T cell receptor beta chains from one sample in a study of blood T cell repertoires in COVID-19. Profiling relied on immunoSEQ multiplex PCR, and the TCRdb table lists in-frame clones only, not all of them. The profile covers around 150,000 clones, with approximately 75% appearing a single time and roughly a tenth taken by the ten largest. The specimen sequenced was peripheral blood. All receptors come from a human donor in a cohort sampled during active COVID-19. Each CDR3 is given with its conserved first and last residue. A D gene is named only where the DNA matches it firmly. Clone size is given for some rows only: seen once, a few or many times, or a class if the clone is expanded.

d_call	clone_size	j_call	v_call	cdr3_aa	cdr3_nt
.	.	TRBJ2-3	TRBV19	CASRGAGLGTDTQYF	TGTGCCAGTCGAGGTGCGGGGCTGGGCACAGATACGCAGTATTTT
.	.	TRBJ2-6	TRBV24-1	CATSPQGAGANVLTF	TGTGCCACCAGTCCACAGGGCGCTGGGGCCAACGTCCTGACTTTC
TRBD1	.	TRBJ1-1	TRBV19	CASSPRDRVGLNTEAFF	TGTGCCAGTAGTCCACGGGACAGGGTTGGCCTGAACACTGAAGCTTTCTTT
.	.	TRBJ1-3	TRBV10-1	CATEPKGRSGNTIYF	TGCGCCACAGAACCCAAGGGGCGATCTGGAAACACCATATATTTT
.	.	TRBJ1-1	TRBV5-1	CASSLGTANTEAFF	TGCGCCAGCAGCTTGGGGACAGCGAACACTGAAGCTTTCTTT
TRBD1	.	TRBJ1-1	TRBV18	CASSPGTGTRSFF	TGTGCCAGCTCACCGGGGACAGGGACGAGGTCTTTCTTT
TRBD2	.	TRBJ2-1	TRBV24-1	CATSDPGLAGHNEQFF	TGTGCCACCAGTGACCCGGGACTAGCGGGTCACAATGAGCAGTTCTTC
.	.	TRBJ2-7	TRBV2	CASSEGQGAHYEQYF	TGTGCCAGCAGTGAAGGTCAAGGGGCCCACTACGAGCAGTACTTC
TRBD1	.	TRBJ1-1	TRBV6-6	CASRQGQGHTEAFF	TGTGCCAGCAGACAGGGACAGGGCCACACTGAAGCTTTCTTT
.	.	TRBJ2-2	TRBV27	CASSPLTGELFF	TGTGCCAGCAGTCCCCTCACCGGGGAGCTGTTTTTT
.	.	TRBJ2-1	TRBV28	CASSPNRPYNEQFF	TGTGCCAGCAGTCCAAACAGGCCCTACAATGAGCAGTTCTTC
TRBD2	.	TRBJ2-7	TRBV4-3	CASSQEAVTGGRYEQYF	TGCGCCAGCAGCCAAGAAGCCGTGACGGGAGGCCGCTACGAGCAGTACTTC
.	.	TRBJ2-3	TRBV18	CASSPQVDNTDTQYF	TGTGCCAGCTCACCACAGGTAGACAACACAGATACGCAGTATTTT
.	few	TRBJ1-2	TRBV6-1	CASSESGGSNYGYTF	TGTGCCAGCAGTGAAAGCGGCGGATCTAACTATGGCTACACCTTC
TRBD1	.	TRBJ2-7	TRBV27	CASNNRQGASYEQYF	TGTGCCAGTAATAATCGGCAGGGGGCTTCCTACGAGCAGTACTTC
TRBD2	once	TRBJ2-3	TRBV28	CASSLRGGPITDTQYF	TGTGCCAGCAGTTTGCGCGGGGGGCCAATCACAGATACGCAGTATTTT
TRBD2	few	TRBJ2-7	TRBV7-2	CASSFLAGGPYEQYF	TGTGCCAGCAGCTTTCTAGCGGGGGGGCCCTACGAGCAGTACTTC
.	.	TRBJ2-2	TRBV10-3	CAISEVGRKDSNTGELFF	TGTGCCATCAGTGAGGTCGGACGGAAAGACAGTAACACCGGGGAGCTGTTTTTT
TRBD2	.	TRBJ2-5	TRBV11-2	CASSLGVSGGPQETQYF	TGTGCCAGCAGCTTAGGGGTTAGCGGGGGTCCACAAGAGACCCAGTACTTC
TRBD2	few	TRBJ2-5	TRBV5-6	CASSLIKLAGGETQYF	TGTGCCAGCAGTTTGATCAAGTTAGCGGGAGGGGAGACCCAGTACTTC
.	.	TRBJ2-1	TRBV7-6	CASSRSDEQFF	TGTGCCAGCAGCCGCTCGGATGAGCAGTTCTTC
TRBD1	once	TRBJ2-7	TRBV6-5	CATSGGQGEQYF	TGTGCCACCTCAGGGGGCCAAGGCGAGCAGTACTTC
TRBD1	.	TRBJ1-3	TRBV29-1	CSVGQGVDGNTIYF	TGCAGCGTCGGACAGGGGGTCGATGGAAACACCATATATTTT
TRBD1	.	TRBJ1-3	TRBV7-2	CASSIPGTGKRNTIYF	TGTGCCAGCAGCATACCCGGGACAGGGAAAAGAAACACCATATATTTT
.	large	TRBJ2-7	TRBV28	CASSRWWLPGSYEQYF	TGTGCCAGCAGTCGGTGGTGGCTCCCAGGCTCCTACGAGCAGTACTTC
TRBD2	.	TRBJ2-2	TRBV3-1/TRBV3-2	CASSHPRAGGGTGELFF	TGTGCCAGCAGCCACCCCCGGGCGGGAGGCGGAACCGGGGAGCTGTTTTTT
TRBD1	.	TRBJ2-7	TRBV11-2	CASSLEWGQGDEQYF	TGTGCCAGCAGCTTAGAGTGGGGACAGGGGGACGAGCAGTACTTC
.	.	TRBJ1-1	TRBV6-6	CASRGGGTEAFF	TGTGCCAGCAGGGGAGGGGGCACTGAAGCTTTCTTT
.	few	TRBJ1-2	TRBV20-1	CSARGDYGYTF	TGCAGTGCTAGAGGCGACTATGGCTACACCTTC
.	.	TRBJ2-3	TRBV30	CAWSSRVTDTQYF	TGTGCCTGGAGTTCCAGGGTAACAGATACGCAGTATTTT
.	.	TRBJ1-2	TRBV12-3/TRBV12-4	CASSLGPGYTF	TGTGCCAGCAGTTTGGGGCCCGGCTACACCTTC
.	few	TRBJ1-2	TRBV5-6	CASSPAGVTNYGYTF	TGTGCCAGCAGCCCTGCAGGGGTAACTAACTATGGCTACACCTTC
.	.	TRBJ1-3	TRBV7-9	CASSPGLSGNTIYF	TGTGCCAGCAGCCCTGGCCTCTCTGGAAACACCATATATTTT
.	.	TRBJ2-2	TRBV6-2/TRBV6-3	CASSYLSQGQNTGELFF	TGTGCCAGCAGTTACTTATCGCAGGGACAGAACACCGGGGAGCTGTTTTTT
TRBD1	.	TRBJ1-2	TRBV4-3	CASSQDTGDRGGYTF	TGCGCCAGCAGCCAAGATACCGGGGACAGGGGCGGCTACACCTTC
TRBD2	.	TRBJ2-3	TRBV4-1	CASSQVTSGSGSTDTQYF	TGCGCCAGCAGCCAAGTGACTAGCGGGAGCGGTAGCACAGATACGCAGTATTTT